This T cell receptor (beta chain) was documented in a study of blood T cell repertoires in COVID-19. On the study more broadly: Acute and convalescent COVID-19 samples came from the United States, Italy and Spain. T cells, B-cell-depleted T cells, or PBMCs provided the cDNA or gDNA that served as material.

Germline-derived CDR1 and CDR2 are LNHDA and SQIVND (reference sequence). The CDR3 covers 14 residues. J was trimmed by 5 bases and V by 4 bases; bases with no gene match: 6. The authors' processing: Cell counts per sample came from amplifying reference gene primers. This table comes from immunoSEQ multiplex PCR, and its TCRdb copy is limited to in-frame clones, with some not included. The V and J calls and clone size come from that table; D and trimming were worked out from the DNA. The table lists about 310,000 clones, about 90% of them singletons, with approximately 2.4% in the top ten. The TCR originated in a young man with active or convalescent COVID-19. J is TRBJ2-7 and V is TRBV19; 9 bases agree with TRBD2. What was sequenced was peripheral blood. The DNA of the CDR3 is TGTGCCAGTAGTAATCTAGCGGGGAACCACGAGCAGTACTTC. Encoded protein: CASSNLAGNHEQYF.